Reported below is one T cell receptor beta chain. Its antigen is unknown. These data originate in a study of monozygotic twins with inflammatory bowel disease. Study-level findings and limits: Compared with healthy co-twins, IBD patients showed reduced TCRbeta repertoire diversity by inverse Simpson. IBD patients exhibited fewer clonotypes shared with other individuals than healthy twins, particularly with disease activity.

The CDR3 covers 16 residues. In germline, CDR1 is SGHRS, CDR2 YFSETQ. The cDNA of both the TCRalpha and TCRbeta chains was subjected to two nested PCRs of 16 and 9 cycles. TCRdb processed the 5' RACE reads again and assigns one entry to each CDR3 protein, with no DNA. The sample features approximately 210,000 distinct CDR3 sequences, with under 8.5% in its top ten. Sequencing used blood. V is TRBV5-1 and J is TRBJ2-5; the D gene TCRdb calls, TRBD1, cannot be checked with no DNA. The TCR was taken from a human donor with ulcerative colitis or Crohn's disease, or a healthy co-twin of an affected twin (not recorded which). The CDR3 sequence is CASSLGGYGGQETQYF. The full variable domain, with the rest looked up from reference TRBV5-1 and TRBJ2-5, is KAGVTQTPRYLIKTRGQQVTLSCSPISGHRSVSWYQQTPGQGLQFLFEYFSETQRNKGNFPGRFSGRQFSNSRSEMNVSTLELGDSALYLCASSLGGYGGQETQYFGPGTRLLVL.